The 14 T cell receptor beta chains listed next were all sequenced from one sample in a study of blood T cells in healthy people across ages. Then a second PCR, running about 7 to 11 cycles, was carried out with a sample-barcoded 5' primer and a J-beta primer mix. TCRdb itself ran the 5' RACE reads through MiXCR, one entry per CDR3 protein. This table has about 720,000 distinct CDR3 sequences, 20% to 25% appearing once. Sequenced: blood. Receptor source: a man aged 65 to 79 in good health.

The chain couples TRBV12-3 or TRBV12-4 to TRBJ2-1; D perhaps matches TRBD1 (5 bases). Trimming removed 1 base from V and 4 bases from J, with 8 bases in between. This CDR3 contains 14 residues. In nucleotides, the CDR3 is TGTGCCAGCAGTTTAGGACAGTTATACAATGAGCAGTTCTTC. This gives the protein CASSLGQLYNEQFF.

The chain combines TRBV25-1 with TRBJ1-4; 9 bases line up with TRBD1. Germline lookup yields CDR1 MGHDK and CDR2 SYGVNS. Germline trimming cut 6 bases from V and 8 bases from J; bases unmatched to any gene: 7. The CDR3 length is 14 residues. The CDR3, as DNA: TGTGCCAGCAGCCGGACAGGGGTACAGGAAAAACTGTTTTTT. Protein sequence: CASSRTGVQEKLFF.

This clonotype was counted only a few times. The rearrangement uses TRBV18 and TRBJ2-5; no clear D gene. Trimming removed 2 bases from V and 4 bases from J, with 11 bases in between. This CDR3 spans 14 amino acids. CDR1 is KGHSH and CDR2 is LQKENI in the germline V gene. The CDR3 region has the DNA TGTGCCAGCTCACCAGTCGAAATTGCAGAGACCCAGTACTTC. It yields the protein CASSPVEIAETQYF.

This clonotype was observed a few times. The genes are TRBV7-8 and TRBJ2-1; D uncertain. V lost 4 bases, J lost 9 bases, and 10 bases lay in between. Germline V CDR1 and CDR2: SGHVS, FQNEAQ. This CDR3 is built from 12 residues. The CDR3, as DNA: TGTGCCAGCAGCTCTAACTACCTTGAGCAGTTCTTC. This translates into CASSSNYLEQFF.

V is TRBV28 and J is TRBJ1-2, with D hard to call. Trimming took off 9 bases at V and 2 bases at J, with 16 bases between the two ends. Germline CDR1 and CDR2: MDHEN and SYDVKM. This CDR3 region has 14 residues. The CDR3 DNA is TGTGCCAGGAATCCACGACCCAAAAACTATGGCTACACCTTC. It specifies CARNPRPKNYGYTF.

This clonotype was recorded a few times. The rearrangement links TRBV7-2 to TRBJ1-2; D gene unclear. The CDR3 contains 15 residues. Germline values: CDR1 SGHTA, CDR2 FQGNSA. Deletions cut 0 bases from V and 6 bases from J, with 14 bases between. CDR3 residues: CASSLAAPMADGYTF. DNA for the CDR3: TGTGCCAGCAGCTTAGCGGCCCCCATGGCGGATGGCTACACCTTC.

This clonotype appeared a few times. One junction end does not reproduce the germline sequence, and a read error may be involved. The gene calls are TRBV20-1 and TRBJ2-1; TRBD2 aligns across 11 bases. The germline V gene encodes CDR1 DFQATT and CDR2 SNEGSKA (reference sequence). This CDR3 is built from 17 residues. CDR3 in DNA: TGCAGTGTTAGAGATCCGGGAGGGACTAGCGGATACAATGAGCAGTTCTTC. This encodes CSVRDPGGTSGYNEQFF.

The chain links TRBV27 to TRBJ2-5, with 9 bases identical to TRBD2. The J call may not be correct, given that the DNA end is closer to TRBJ2-7. CDR3 length equals 14 residues. CDR1 MNHEY and CDR2 SMNVEV come from the germline V gene (reference sequence). The CDR3, as DNA: TGTGCCAGCAGCCTAGCGGGACCTACCTACGAGCAGTACTTC. Encoded protein: CASSLAGPTYEQYF.

V usage is TRBV7-9 and J usage is TRBJ2-2; 8 nucleotides agree with TRBD2. J lost 7 bases, V lost 1 base, and 5 bases had no gene match. The CDR3 covers 15 residues. Germline V gives CDR1 SEHNR, CDR2 FQNEAQ (reference sequence). The CDR3 protein is CASSLDGTRVGELFF. The CDR3 coding sequence is TGTGCCAGCAGCTTAGACGGGACTAGAGTCGGGGAGCTGTTTTTT.

This chain links TRBV12-3 or TRBV12-4 with TRBJ2-2; D uncertain. CDR3 length: 13 residues. With 9 bases removed from V and 0 bases from J, the gap between germline ends came to 8 bases. The CDR3 DNA is TGTGCCAGTAGGGAAGCGAACACCGGGGAGCTGTTTTTT. This codes for CASREANTGELFF.

This chain connects TRBV20-1 to TRBJ2-5; no firm D call. The J call may be wrong; the DNA end is better matched by TRBJ2-1. Germline assignment: CDR1 DFQATT and CDR2 SNEGSKA (reference sequence). The CDR3 is 13 residues long. The CDR3 nucleotides read TGCAGTGCTAGTATTTTTGCCGACAATGAGCAGTTCTTC. It yields the protein CSASIFADNEQFF.

This clonotype was seen a handful of times. The J gene is TRBJ1-1, the V gene TRBV7-2, with a weak D call TRBD1 (5 bases). The CDR3 spans 15 residues. The ends were cut back, 5 bases at V and 5 bases at J, with 18 bases in the middle. Germline V CDR1 and CDR2: SGHTA, FQGNSA. DNA for the CDR3: TGTGCCAGCAGCCCGAGTGGGGCGCGACGGACTGAAGCTTTCTTT. Its translation: CASSPSGARRTEAFF.

Points on this clonotype: At one boundary the junction diverges from the germline segment, which might be a read error. This sequence joins TRBV27 and TRBJ2-5; D is unresolved. The J call could be wrong; TRBJ2-1 is a better fit for the DNA end. The V gene's germline CDR1 is MNHEY and CDR2 SMNVEV (reference sequence). There are 15 residues in the CDR3. CDR3 loop: CARSLAFLSYNEQFF. Here the CDR3 DNA reads TGTGCCCGCAGTTTGGCCTTCCTCTCCTACAATGAGCAGTTCTTC.

This sequence joins TRBV4-1 and TRBJ1-2; TRBD1 aligns across 9 bases. The germline V gene encodes CDR1 MGHRA and CDR2 YSYEKL. The CDR3 length is 13 residues. Trimming at V came to 3 bases and at J to 8 bases, leaving 4 bases not matched to a gene. The CDR3 reads CASSQDRGRGYTF. In DNA form, the CDR3 reads TGCGCCAGCAGCCAGGACAGGGGCCGCGGCTACACCTTC.